The source of this T cell receptor (beta chain) is a study of neurological immune-mediated disorders. Regarding the study as a whole: TCR-beta repertoires seemed private in all groups, with no expanded CDR3 amino acid sequences shared.

This clonotype was counted many times. Its antigen is as yet unknown. TCRdb recomputed calls from the 5' RACE reads with MiXCR, one row per CDR3 protein. The sample has under 90,000 distinct CDR3 sequences, under 13% seen once; the top ten hold 1.8%. Healthy controls consisted of blood bank volunteers in Maryland, USA. From germline, CDR1 is MDHEN and CDR2 SYDVKM. V was clipped by 6 bases and J by 0 bases, with 15 bases between them. The CDR3 has 15 amino acids. The chain joins TRBV28 to TRBJ2-7; a weak D match, TRBD1 (6 bases). The sequenced sample was PBMCs. This sequence originates from a man aged 40-50 years in good health. The CDR3 DNA reads as TGTGCCAGCAGCCTACAGGGTCTTACCTCCTACGAGCAGTACTTC. Its protein is CASSLQGLTSYEQYF.